The 23 T cell receptor beta chains listed next were all sequenced from one sample in a study of long-term antiretroviral therapy in people with HIV. Researchers ran immunoSEQ v3.0 at survey level. Sequenced by immunoSEQ multiplex PCR; TCRdb stores in-frame clones only, minus some. In the table there are tens of thousands of clones, around nine tenths of which are singletons. Specimen: unsorted PBMCs, collected 0.2 years before starting antiretroviral therapy. These receptor sequences come from a man aged 18 to 29 with HIV.

V is TRBV9 and J is TRBJ2-3; TRBD1 matches at 7 bases. The germline V gene has CDR1 SGDLS and CDR2 YYNGEE. Trimming cost V 3 bases and J 2 bases; bases outside gene matches: 6. The CDR3 is 15 amino acids. This CDR3 is CASSAGTEHTDTQYF. The CDR3 DNA follows: TGTGCCAGCAGCGCCGGGACAGAGCACACAGATACGCAGTATTTT.

The CDR3 DNA reads as TGCGCCAGCAGCTTGTCCGGCAATTGGGCAGATACGCAGTATTTT. This encodes CASSLSGNWADTQYF. The chain is built from TRBV5-1 and TRBJ2-3, with unresolved D. V was trimmed by 1 base and J by 4 bases, leaving 13 bases between them. The CDR3 runs to 15 residues. Per the germline V gene, CDR1 is SGHRS and CDR2 is YFSETQ.

The J gene is TRBJ1-1, the V gene TRBV7-9; D remains ambiguous. The CDR3 contains 15 residues. With 5 bases removed from V and 1 base from J, the gap between germline ends came to 14 bases. The germline CDR1 and CDR2 sequences are SEHNR and FQNEAQ (reference sequence). This chain's CDR3 is CASSQYRLPNTEAFF. The CDR3 region has the DNA TGTGCCAGCAGCCAATACCGGCTGCCGAACACTGAAGCTTTCTTT.

The gene calls are TRBV15 and TRBJ1-6; D unresolved. This CDR3 is 15 amino acids long. The germline V and J ends were trimmed by 0 bases and 5 bases, with 8 bases remaining between them. The germline V gene encodes CDR1 LNHNV and CDR2 YYDKDF (reference sequence). The CDR3 protein is CATSRDPRDNSPLHF. Written as DNA, the CDR3 is TGTGCCACCAGCAGAGATCCGCGAGATAATTCACCCCTCCACTTT.

The chain recombines TRBV5-6 with TRBJ1-5; D ambiguous. V lost 4 bases and J lost 2, with 16 bases in between. From germline, CDR1 is SGHDT and CDR2 YYEEEE. The CDR3 spans 16 residues. CDR3 protein: CASSRSRTFGNQPQHF. The DNA for the CDR3 is TGTGCCAGCAGCAGATCCCGTACGTTCGGCAATCAGCCCCAGCATTTT.

CDR3 bases: TGTGCCAGCAGCTTAGCGACTAGCGGGGTACCGGACACCGGGGAGCTGTTTTTT. This sequence encodes CASSLATSGVPDTGELFF. The chain couples TRBV7-8 to TRBJ2-2; 11 bases line up with TRBD2. The V and J ends lost 0 bases and 3 bases, in that order; junction bases with no gene match: 6. This CDR3 spans 18 amino acids. Looked up from germline, CDR1 is SGHVS and CDR2 is FQNEAQ.

This chain's CDR3 is CASSQDPPRASYEQYF. The CDR3 region has the DNA TGCGCCAGCAGCCAAGATCCCCCCAGGGCCTCCTACGAGCAGTACTTC. The chain has TRBV4-1 and TRBJ2-7; a weak D match, TRBD1 (5 bases). Germline V CDR1 and CDR2: MGHRA, YSYEKL. V was clipped by 0 bases and J by 0 bases, with 12 bases between them. This CDR3 spans 16 amino acids.

Comment on this clone: The junction does not match germline at one end; this may be a read error. CDR3 in DNA: TGTGCTAGCAGCCCGGGACTAGCGGTTCACTACGAGCAGTACTTC. This translates into CASSPGLAVHYEQYF. The chain carries TRBV7-7 and TRBJ2-7, with 11 bases fitting TRBD2. This CDR3 spans 15 amino acids. Germline CDR1 SSHAT, CDR2 FNYEAQ (reference sequence).

This chain links TRBV5-4 with TRBJ2-1; 11 nucleotides match TRBD2. This CDR3 comprises 17 residues. Trimming at V came to 4 bases and at J to 1 base, leaving 7 bases not matched to a gene. The germline gives CDR1 SGHNT, CDR2 YYREEE (reference sequence). In DNA form, the CDR3 reads TGTGCCAGCAGCGCTCCCGGACTAGCGGGTTCCTACAATGAGCAGTTCTTC. Residues: CASSAPGLAGSYNEQFF.

V is TRBV29-1 and J is TRBJ1-2, with TRBD1 identical over 7 bases. The germline CDR1 and CDR2 sequences are SQVTM and ANQGSEA. Losses at the gene ends were 6 bases for V and 0 bases for J; bases not matched to a gene: 4. CDR3 length: 13 residues. DNA of the CDR3: TGCAGCGTGTTCGACAGGGCTAACTATGGCTACACCTTC. Translating it yields CSVFDRANYGYTF.

V gene TRBV5-8 combines with J gene TRBJ1-1, with TRBD1 as a possible D gene (5 bases). This CDR3 is built from 13 residues. CDR1 is SGHTS and CDR2 is YDEGEE in the germline V gene. The V and J ends lost 2 bases and 4 bases respectively, with 9 bases between them. The CDR3 DNA sequence: TGTGCCAGCAGCTTTGGTCAGGGCACTGAAGCTTTCTTT. This sequence encodes CASSFGQGTEAFF.

The genes are TRBV5-1 and TRBJ2-1, with D possibly being TRBD1 (5 bases). V lost 0 bases and J lost 1, with 8 bases in between. The length of the CDR3 is 15 residues. Germline loops: CDR1 SGHRS, CDR2 YFSETQ. The CDR3 sequence: CASSLDRWSYNEQFF. The CDR3 DNA sequence: TGCGCCAGCAGCTTGGACAGGTGGTCCTACAATGAGCAGTTCTTC.

This chain links TRBV2 with TRBJ2-3; D unclear. The CDR3 contains 13 residues. Germline loops: CDR1 SNHLY, CDR2 FYNNEI. V lost 6 bases to trimming and J lost 7 bases, with 14 bases between them. The CDR3 spells CASRTAWKNTQYF. CDR3 sequence (DNA): TGTGCCAGCAGGACGGCATGGAAGAATACGCAGTATTTT.

This clone was picked up one time. V is TRBV9 and J is TRBJ1-1, with a tentative D call TRBD1 (5 bases). The germline CDR1 and CDR2 sequences are SGDLS and YYNGEE. The CDR3 is 15 amino acids. The V end was cut by 1 base, the J end by 6 bases, with 16 bases between. The CDR3 DNA follows: TGTGCCAGCAGCGTACGAGGGGAAGGACGGTCTGAAGCTTTCTTT. Translated: CASSVRGEGRSEAFF.

The chain has TRBV4-3 and TRBJ1-2; D is perhaps TRBD1 (6 bases). CDR3 length: 15 residues. Germline loops: CDR1 LGHNA, CDR2 YSLEER. Trimming stripped 4 bases from V and 2 bases from J, with 14 bases between. CDR3 DNA: TGCGCCAGCAGCCCTGGGACACCGAAAAACTATGGCTACACCTTC. This sequence encodes CASSPGTPKNYGYTF.

The gene calls are TRBV19 and TRBJ2-3, with D perhaps assigned TRBD1 or TRBD2 (5 bases each). V gave up 4 bases and J gave up 3 bases, with 5 bases separating them. Germline CDR1 is LNHDA and CDR2 is SQIVND (reference sequence). This CDR3 contains 12 residues. The CDR3 region has the DNA TGTGCCAGTAGTAGGGGGACAGATACGCAGTATTTT. This sequence encodes CASSRGTDTQYF.

V is TRBV7-3 and J is TRBJ2-2, with a weak D call TRBD1 (6 bases). The CDR3 length is 16 residues. From germline, CDR1 is SGHTA and CDR2 FQGTGA. V dropped 6 bases and J dropped 2 bases, with 16 bases sitting between them. The DNA for the CDR3 is TGTGCCAGCAGTCAGGGGCCGGTAATAAACACCGGGGAGCTGTTTTTT. Protein product: CASSQGPVINTGELFF.

This chain joins TRBV5-1 and TRBJ1-1; TRBD1 matches 7 bases. V shed 1 base, J shed 4 bases, and the junction held 7 bases outside the gene matches. Germline CDR1 is SGHRS and CDR2 is YFSETQ. The CDR3 totals 15 residues. Here the CDR3 DNA reads TGCGCCAGCAGCTTGTCAGGGGGTTATGGCACTGAAGCTTTCTTT. This codes for CASSLSGGYGTEAFF.

The genes are TRBV9 and TRBJ2-2; D possibly corresponds to TRBD2 (5 bases). Trimming took off 0 bases at V and 6 bases at J, with 12 bases between the two ends. This CDR3 comprises 15 residues. The germline V gene has CDR1 SGDLS and CDR2 YYNGEE. The CDR3 bases are TGTGCCAGCAGCGTAGGAGCCCGGGGATCCGGGGAGCTGTTTTTT. Translated: CASSVGARGSGELFF.

This chain links TRBV4-3 with TRBJ2-2; unclear D gene. The CDR3 has 13 amino acids. Germline V CDR1 and CDR2: LGHNA, YSLEER. Trimming stripped 0 bases from V and 5 bases from J, with 4 bases between. In DNA, the CDR3 is TGCGCCAGCAGCCAAGACTATACCGGGGAGCTGTTTTTT. Translating it yields CASSQDYTGELFF.

The genes are TRBV9 and TRBJ2-1; D unclear. Trimming removed 0 bases at V and 10 bases at J, with 14 bases between. Germline V lookup: CDR1 SGDLS, CDR2 YYNGEE. The CDR3 has 14 residues. CDR3 coding DNA: TGTGCCAGCAGCGTAGGCCCTCCGGGTTGGGAGCAGTTCTTC. Its protein product is CASSVGPPGWEQFF.

The J gene is TRBJ1-1, the V gene TRBV6-5; maybe TRBD1 (6 bases). Germline loops: CDR1 MNHEY, CDR2 SVGAGI. The CDR3 length is 16 residues. The V end was cut by 2 bases, the J end by 6 bases, with 19 bases between. CDR3 DNA sequence: TGTGCCAGCAGTTACATTATCGGAGGGGGTTCCGCTGAAGCTTTCTTT. Protein sequence: CASSYIIGGGSAEAFF.

The sample holds one count of this clone. The V call is TRBV4-3, the J call TRBJ2-2, with D perhaps assigned TRBD1 or TRBD2 (6 bases each). V was cut by 0 bases and J by 5 bases, with 13 bases left in between. Per the germline V gene, CDR1 is LGHNA and CDR2 is YSLEER. The CDR3 consists of 16 residues. The CDR3 here is CASSQDRQGRTGELFF. DNA of the CDR3: TGCGCCAGCAGCCAAGATCGGCAGGGGAGGACCGGGGAGCTGTTTTTT.